The T cell receptor (beta chain) under discussion was sequenced for a study of T cell responses to AZD1222 COVID-19 vaccine. Turning to the study itself: Samples with a second dose at about 4 or about 12 weeks were pooled together.

Method: immunoSEQ multiplex PCR; TCRdb's copy keeps in-frame clones and lacks some. The sample lists approximately 110,000 clones, around 87% occurring once. A note on this clone: Its antigen is still unknown.

Study-wide points: Repertoires were collected only later (after the peak T cell response had occurred). Most donors were white British, females outnumbered males, and clonal diversity was possibly underestimated. Seropositive status at baseline applied to only 5 or 6 AZD1222 recipients.

This TCR came from an adult in good health. Sequences were derived from peripheral blood, sampled on day 0 of AZD1222 vaccination.

The CDR3 DNA reads TGTGCCAGCAGCTTAGGAGGGGGCGGGTCACCCCTCCACTTT. Its protein is CASSLGGGGSPLHF. The chain has TRBV7-2 and TRBJ1-6; TRBD1 aligns across 7 bases. Germline V gene lookup returns CDR1 SGHTA and CDR2 FQGNSA. The trim removed 1 base at V and 10 bases at J, leaving 4 bases unmatched. There are 14 residues in the CDR3.